The text below deals with one TCR beta chain. Its antigen is not known. This table comes from immunoSEQ multiplex PCR, and its TCRdb copy is limited to in-frame clones, with some not included. The sample consists of over 200,000 clones, 88% of them appearing once. This entry belongs to a study of cytomegalovirus exposure and HLA in healthy donors. Study observations and caveats: As confirmed in vitro, a few CMV-associated chains were specific for CMV antigens.

The ends were cut back, 4 bases at V and 0 bases at J, with 13 bases in the middle. This CDR3 is built from 16 residues. CDR1 is ENHRY, CDR2 SYGVKD, per germline. The chain links TRBV10-3 to TRBJ1-3; D perhaps matches TRBD1 (6 bases). Sequenced input: PBMCs. This receptor was identified in a woman between 18 and 29 years old in good health and CMV-seronegative. Written as DNA, the CDR3 is TGTGCCATCAGTGGGTCTTCAGGGGCCTCTGGAAACACCATATATTTT. Its translation: CAISGSSGASGNTIYF.